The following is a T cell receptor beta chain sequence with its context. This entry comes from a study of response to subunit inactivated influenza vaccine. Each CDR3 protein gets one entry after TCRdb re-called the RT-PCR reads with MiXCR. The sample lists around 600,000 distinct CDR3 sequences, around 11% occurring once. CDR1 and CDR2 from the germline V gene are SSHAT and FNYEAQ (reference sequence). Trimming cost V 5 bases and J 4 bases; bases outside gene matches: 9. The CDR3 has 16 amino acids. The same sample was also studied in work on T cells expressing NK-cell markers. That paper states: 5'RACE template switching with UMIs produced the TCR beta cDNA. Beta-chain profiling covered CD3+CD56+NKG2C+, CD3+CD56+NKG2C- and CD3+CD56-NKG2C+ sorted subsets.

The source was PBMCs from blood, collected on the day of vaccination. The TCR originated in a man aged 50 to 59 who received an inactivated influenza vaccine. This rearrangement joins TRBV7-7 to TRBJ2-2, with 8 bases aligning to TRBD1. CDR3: CASSPVSGGSTGELFF. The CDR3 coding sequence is TGTGCCAGCAGCCCCGTGTCAGGGGGCAGCACCGGGGAGCTGTTTTTT.